This TCR beta chain emerged from a study of T cell changes during pregnancy in multiple sclerosis. Some clones are missing from TCRdb's copy, which holds only in-frame ones; the method was immunoSEQ multiplex PCR. The table includes approximately 88,000 clones, 90% to 95% detected once. Trimming removed 6 bases from V and 0 bases from J, with 15 bases in between. The CDR3 is 16 residues long. CDR1 is LNHDA, CDR2 SQIVND, per germline (reference sequence). The TCR was taken from a female donor with multiple sclerosis, enrolled in a pregnancy study. The chain uses TRBV19 and TRBJ1-5; D gene uncertain. The source material was peripheral blood, sampled in the third trimester of pregnancy. CDR3: CASRPWRQFSNQPQHF. The CDR3 nucleotides read TGTGCCAGTAGGCCCTGGCGGCAGTTTAGCAATCAGCCCCAGCATTTT.